The entry below describes one T cell receptor beta chain. As yet, its antigen is unknown. Template-switching 5'RACE yielded the TCR cDNA; a universal primer site and UMIs were added in the process. TCRdb used MiXCR to reprocess the 5' RACE reads, holding one entry per CDR3 protein. This repertoire shows hundreds of thousands of distinct CDR3 sequences, around 3.9% found once; its top ten account for about 25%. This sample is drawn from a study of T cells after yellow fever vaccination. Findings and caveats of the study: Peaking on day 5 versus 15, the secondary response was faster but weaker.

This CDR3 is 13 amino acids long. The V end lost 4 bases, the J end lost 6 bases, and 11 bases lay between the germline ends. CDR1 is WNHNN, CDR2 SYGVQD, per germline (reference sequence). This sample comprised PBMCs, obtained on the day of the yellow fever booster vaccination. The chain has TRBV10-1 and TRBJ2-3, with D possibly TRBD2 on 5 matching bases. The receptor was isolated from a man between 18 and 29 years old who received the YFV17D yellow fever vaccine. The CDR3 DNA reads as TGCGCCAGCAGTGGACTAAGTCGCGATACGCAGTATTTT. This codes for CASSGLSRDTQYF.